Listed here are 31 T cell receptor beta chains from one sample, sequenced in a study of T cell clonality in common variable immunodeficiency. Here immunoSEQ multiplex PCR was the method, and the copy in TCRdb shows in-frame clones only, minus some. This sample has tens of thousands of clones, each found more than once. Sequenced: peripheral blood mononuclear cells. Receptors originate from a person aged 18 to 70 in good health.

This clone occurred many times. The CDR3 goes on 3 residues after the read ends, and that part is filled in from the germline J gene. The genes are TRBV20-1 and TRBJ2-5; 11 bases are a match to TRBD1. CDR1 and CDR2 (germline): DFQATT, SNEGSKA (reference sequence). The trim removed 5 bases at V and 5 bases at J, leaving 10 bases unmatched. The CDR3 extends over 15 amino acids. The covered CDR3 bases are TGCAGTGCTCCGAGGGGGGGACAGGGGGTCGAGACC. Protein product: CSAPRGGQGVET. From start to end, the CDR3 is CSAPRGGQGVETQYF.

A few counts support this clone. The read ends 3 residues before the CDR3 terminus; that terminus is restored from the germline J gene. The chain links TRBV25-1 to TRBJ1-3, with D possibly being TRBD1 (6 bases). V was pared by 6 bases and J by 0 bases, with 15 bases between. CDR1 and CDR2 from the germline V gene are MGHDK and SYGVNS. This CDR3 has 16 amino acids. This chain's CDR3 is CASSEGGGSSGNTIYF. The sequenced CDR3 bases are TGTGCCAGCAGCGAGGGGGGGGGAAGCTCTGGAAACACC.

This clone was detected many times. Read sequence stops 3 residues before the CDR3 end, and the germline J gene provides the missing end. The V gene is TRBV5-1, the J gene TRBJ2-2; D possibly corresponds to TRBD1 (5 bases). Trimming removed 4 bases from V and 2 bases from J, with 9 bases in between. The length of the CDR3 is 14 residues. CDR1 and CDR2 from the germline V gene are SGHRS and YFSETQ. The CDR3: CASSGGQNTGELFF. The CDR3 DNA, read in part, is TGCGCCAGCAGCGGCGGACAAAACACCGGGGAG.

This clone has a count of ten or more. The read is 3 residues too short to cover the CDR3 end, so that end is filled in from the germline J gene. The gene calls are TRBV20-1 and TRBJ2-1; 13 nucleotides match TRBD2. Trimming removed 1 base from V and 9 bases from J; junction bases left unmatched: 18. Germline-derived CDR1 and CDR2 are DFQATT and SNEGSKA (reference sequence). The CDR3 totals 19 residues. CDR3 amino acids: CSARGVQVGTSGNYAEQFF. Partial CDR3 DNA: TGCAGTGCTAGAGGGGTACAGGTAGGGACTAGCGGGAACTACGCTGAG.

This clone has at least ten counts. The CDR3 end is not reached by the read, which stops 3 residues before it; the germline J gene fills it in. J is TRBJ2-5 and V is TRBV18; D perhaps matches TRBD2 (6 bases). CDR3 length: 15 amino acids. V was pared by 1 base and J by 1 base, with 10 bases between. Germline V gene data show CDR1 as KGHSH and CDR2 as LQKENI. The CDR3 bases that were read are TGTGCCAGCTCACCACTCTCGGGGGTCCAAGAGACC. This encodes CASSPLSGVQET. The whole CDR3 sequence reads CASSPLSGVQETQYF.

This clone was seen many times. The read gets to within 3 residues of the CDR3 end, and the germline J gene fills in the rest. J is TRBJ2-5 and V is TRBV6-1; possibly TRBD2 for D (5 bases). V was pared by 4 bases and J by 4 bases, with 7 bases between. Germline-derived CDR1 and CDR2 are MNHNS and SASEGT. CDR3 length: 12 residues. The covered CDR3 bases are TGTGCCAGCAGTGGAGGGTCAGAGACC. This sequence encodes CASSGGSET. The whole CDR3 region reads CASSGGSETQYF.

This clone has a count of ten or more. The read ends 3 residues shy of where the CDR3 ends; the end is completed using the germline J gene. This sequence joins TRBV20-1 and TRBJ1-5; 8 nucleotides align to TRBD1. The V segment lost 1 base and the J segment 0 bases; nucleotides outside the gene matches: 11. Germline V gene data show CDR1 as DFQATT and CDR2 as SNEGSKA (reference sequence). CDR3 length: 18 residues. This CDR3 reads CSARAQGADLFSNQPQHF. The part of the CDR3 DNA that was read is TGCAGTGCTAGAGCTCAGGGGGCCGATCTATTTAGCAATCAGCCC.

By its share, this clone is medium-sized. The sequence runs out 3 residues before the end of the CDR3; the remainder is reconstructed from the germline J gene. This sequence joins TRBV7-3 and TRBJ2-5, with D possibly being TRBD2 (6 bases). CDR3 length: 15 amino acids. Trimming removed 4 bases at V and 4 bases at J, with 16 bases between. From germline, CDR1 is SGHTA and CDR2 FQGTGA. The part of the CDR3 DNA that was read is TGTGCCAGCAGCTACCAAGGCGGGAAAGGAGAGACC. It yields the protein CASSYQGGKGET. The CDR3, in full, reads CASSYQGGKGETQYF.

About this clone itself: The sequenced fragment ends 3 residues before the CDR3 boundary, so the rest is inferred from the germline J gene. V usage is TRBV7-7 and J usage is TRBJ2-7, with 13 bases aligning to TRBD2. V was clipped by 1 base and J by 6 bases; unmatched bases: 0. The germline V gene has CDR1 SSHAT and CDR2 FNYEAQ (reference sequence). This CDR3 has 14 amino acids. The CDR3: CASSLGLAGGEQYF. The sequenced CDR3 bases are TGTGCCAGCAGCTTAGGACTAGCGGGAGGCGAG.

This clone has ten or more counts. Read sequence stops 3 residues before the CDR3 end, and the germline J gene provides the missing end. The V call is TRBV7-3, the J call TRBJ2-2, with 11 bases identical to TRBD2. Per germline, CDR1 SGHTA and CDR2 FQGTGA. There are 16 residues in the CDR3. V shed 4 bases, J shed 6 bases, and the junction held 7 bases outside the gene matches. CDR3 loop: CASSSSGTSGSGELFF. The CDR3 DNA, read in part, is TGTGCCAGCAGCTCCTCCGGGACTAGCGGCTCCGGGGAG.

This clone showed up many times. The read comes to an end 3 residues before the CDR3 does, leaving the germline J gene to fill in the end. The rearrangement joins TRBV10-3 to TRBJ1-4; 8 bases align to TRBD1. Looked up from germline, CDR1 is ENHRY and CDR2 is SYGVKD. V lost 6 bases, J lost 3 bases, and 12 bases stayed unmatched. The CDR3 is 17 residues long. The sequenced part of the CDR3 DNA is TGTGCCATCAGCGACAGGGGTGGGGGTCGGGCTAATGAAAAA. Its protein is CAISDRGGGRANEK. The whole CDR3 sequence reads CAISDRGGGRANEKLFF.

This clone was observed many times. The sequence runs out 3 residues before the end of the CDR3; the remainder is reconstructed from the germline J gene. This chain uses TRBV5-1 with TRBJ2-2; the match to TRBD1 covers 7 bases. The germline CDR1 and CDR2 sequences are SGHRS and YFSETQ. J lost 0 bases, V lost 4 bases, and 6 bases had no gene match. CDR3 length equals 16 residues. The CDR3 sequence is CASSPLQGTNTGELFF. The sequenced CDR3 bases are TGCGCCAGCAGCCCATTACAGGGGACGAACACCGGGGAG.

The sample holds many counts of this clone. The chain's CDR3 is CSARHPGLPFYEQYF. The part of the CDR3 DNA that was read is TGCAGTGCTAGACATCCGGGACTACCCTTCTACGAG. This chain joins TRBV20-1 and TRBJ2-7; 7 bases are a match to TRBD2. The read ends 3 residues before the CDR3 terminus; that terminus is restored from the germline J gene. Germline CDR1 DFQATT, CDR2 SNEGSKA (reference sequence). The CDR3 is 15 amino acids. Trimming removed 2 bases from V and 3 bases from J; junction bases left unmatched: 10.

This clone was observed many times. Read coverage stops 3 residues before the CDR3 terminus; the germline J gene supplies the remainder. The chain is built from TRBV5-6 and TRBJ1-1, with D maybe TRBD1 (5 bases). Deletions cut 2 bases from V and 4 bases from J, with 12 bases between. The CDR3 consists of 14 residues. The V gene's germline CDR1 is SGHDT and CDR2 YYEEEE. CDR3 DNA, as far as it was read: TGTGCCAGCAGCTTAAGGGGCCGCCGCACTGAA. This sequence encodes CASSLRGRRTE. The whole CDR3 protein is CASSLRGRRTEAFF.

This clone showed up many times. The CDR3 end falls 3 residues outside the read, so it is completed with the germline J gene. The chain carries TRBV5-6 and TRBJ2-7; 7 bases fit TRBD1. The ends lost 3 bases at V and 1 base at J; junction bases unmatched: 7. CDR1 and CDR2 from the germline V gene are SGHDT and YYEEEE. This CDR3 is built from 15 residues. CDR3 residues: CASSSLGDSSYEQYF. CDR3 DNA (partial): TGTGCCAGCAGCTCCCTTGGGGACAGTTCCTACGAG. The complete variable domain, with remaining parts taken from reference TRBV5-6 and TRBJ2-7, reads DAGVTQSPTHLIKTRGQQVTLRCSPKSGHDTVSWYQQALGQGPQFIFQYYEEEERQRGNFPDRFSGHQFPNYSSELNVNALLLGDSALYLCASSSLGDSSYEQYFGPGTRLTVT.

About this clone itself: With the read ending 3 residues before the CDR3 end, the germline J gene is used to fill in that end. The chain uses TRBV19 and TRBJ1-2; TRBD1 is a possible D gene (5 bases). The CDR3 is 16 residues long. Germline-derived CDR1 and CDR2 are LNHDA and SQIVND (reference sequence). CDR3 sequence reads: CASSMAGTGLDYDYTF. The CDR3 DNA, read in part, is TGTGCCAGTAGTATGGCGGGTACGGGACTAGATTACGAC.

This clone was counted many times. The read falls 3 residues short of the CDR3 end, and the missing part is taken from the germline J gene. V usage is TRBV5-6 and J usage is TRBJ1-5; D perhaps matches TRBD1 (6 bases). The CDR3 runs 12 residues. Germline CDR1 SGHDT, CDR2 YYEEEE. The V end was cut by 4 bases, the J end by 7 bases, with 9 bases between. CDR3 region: CASSPQGQPQHF. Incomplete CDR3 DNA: TGTGCCAGCAGCCCCCAGGGGCAGCCC.

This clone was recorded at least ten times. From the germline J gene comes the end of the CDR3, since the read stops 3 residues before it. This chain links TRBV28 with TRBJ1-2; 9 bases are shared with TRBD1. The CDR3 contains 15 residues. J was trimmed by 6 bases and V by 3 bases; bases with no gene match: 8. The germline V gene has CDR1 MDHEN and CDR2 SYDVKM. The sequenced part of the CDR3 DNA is TGTGCCAGCAGTTTGTCTAAGACAGGGGGGGATGGC. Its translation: CASSLSKTGGDG. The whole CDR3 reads CASSLSKTGGDGYTF.

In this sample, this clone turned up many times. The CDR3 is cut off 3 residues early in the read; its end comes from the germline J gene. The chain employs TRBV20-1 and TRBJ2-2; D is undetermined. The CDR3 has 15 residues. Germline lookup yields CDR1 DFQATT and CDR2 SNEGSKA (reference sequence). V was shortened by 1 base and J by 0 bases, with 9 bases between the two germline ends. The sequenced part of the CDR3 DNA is TGCAGTGCTAGAGTGACTGAGACGAACACCGGGGAG. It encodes CSARVTETNTGE. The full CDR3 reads CSARVTETNTGELFF.

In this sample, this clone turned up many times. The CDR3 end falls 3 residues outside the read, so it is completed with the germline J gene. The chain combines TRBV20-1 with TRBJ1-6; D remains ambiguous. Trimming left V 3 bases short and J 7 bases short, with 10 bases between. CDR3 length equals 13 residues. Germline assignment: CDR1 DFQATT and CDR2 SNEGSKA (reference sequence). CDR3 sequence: CSASEAVNSPLHF. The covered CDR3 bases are TGCAGTGCTAGCGAGGCTGTAAATTCACCC.

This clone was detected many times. Incomplete CDR3 DNA: TGCGCCAGCAGCTTGGACCCGGGGAACACTGAA. Amino acid sequence: CASSLDPGNTE. The CDR3, in full, reads CASSLDPGNTEAFF. This chain links TRBV5-1 with TRBJ1-1; unclear D gene. From the germline J gene comes the end of the CDR3, since the read stops 3 residues before it. Germline V gene lookup returns CDR1 SGHRS and CDR2 YFSETQ. V was trimmed by 0 bases and J by 1 base, leaving 7 bases between them. This CDR3 has 14 amino acids. Using reference TRBV5-1 and TRBJ1-1 for the parts outside the CDR3, the full variable domain is KAGVTQTPRYLIKTRGQQVTLSCSPISGHRSVSWYQQTPGQGLQFLFEYFSETQRNKGNFPGRFSGRQFSNSRSEMNVSTLELGDSALYLCASSLDPGNTEAFFGQGTRLTVV.

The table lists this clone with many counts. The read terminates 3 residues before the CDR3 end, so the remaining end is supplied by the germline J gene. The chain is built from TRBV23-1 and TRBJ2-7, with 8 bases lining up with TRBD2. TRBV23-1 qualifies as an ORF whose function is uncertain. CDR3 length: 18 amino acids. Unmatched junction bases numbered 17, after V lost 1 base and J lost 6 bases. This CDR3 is CASSQWPLEREFPGEQYF. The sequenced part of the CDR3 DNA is TGCGCCAGCAGTCAATGGCCCTTGGAGCGGGAGTTCCCCGGCGAG.

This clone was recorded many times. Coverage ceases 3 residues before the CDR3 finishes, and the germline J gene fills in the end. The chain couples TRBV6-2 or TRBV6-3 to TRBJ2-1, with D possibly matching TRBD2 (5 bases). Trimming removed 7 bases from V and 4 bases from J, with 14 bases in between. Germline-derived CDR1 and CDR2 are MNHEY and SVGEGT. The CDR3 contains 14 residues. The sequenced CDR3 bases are TGTGCCAGCACGGCCAGCGGACGATACAATGAG. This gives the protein CASTASGRYNE. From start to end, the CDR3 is CASTASGRYNEQFF.

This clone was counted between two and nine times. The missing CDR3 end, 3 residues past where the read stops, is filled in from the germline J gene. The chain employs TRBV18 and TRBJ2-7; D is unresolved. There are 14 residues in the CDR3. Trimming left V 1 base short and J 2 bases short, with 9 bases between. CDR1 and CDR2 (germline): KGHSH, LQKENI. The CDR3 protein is CASSPQRGAYEQYF. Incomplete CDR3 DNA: TGTGCCAGCTCACCACAGCGCGGAGCCTACGAG. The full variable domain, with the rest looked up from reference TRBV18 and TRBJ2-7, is NAGVMQNPRHLVRRRGQEARLRCSPMKGHSHVYWYRQLPEEGLKFMVYLQKENIIDESGMPKERFSAEFPKEGPSILRIQQVVRGDSAAYFCASSPQRGAYEQYFGPGTRLTVT.

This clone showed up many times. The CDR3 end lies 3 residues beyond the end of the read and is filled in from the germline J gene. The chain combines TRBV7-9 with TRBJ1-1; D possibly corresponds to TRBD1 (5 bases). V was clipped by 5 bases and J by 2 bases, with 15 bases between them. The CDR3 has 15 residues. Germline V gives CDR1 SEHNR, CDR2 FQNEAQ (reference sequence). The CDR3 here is CASSPMGGENTEAFF. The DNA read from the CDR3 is TGTGCCAGCAGCCCGATGGGGGGGGAAAACACTGAA.

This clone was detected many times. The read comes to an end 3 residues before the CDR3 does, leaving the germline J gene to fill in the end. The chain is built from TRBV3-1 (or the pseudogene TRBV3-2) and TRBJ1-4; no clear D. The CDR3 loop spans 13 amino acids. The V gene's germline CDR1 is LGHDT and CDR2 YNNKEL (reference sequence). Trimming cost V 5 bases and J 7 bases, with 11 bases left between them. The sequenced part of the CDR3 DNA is TGTGCCAGCAGCGGATACAGAGGTGAAAAA. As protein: CASSGYRGEK. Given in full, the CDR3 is CASSGYRGEKLFF.

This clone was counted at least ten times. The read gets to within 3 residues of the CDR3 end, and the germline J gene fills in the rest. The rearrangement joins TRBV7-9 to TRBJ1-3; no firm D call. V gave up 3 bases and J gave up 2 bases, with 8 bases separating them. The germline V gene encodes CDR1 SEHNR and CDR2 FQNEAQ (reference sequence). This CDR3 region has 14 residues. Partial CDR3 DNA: TGTGCCAGCAGCTTGGCCATGGCTGGAAACACC. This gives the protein CASSLAMAGNT. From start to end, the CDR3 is CASSLAMAGNTIYF.

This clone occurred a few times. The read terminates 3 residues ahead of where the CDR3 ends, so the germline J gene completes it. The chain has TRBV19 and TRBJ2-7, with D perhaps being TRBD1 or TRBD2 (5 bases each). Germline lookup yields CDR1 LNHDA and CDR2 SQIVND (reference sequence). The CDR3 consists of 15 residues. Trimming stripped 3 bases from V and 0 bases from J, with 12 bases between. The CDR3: CASSMRGEFSYEQYF. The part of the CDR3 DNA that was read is TGTGCCAGTAGTATGAGGGGCGAATTCTCCTACGAG.

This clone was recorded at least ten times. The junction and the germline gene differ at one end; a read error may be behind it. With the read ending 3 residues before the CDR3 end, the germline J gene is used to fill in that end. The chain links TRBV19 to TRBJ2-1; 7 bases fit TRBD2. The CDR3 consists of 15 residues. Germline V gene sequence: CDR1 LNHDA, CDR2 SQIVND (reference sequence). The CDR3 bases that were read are TGTGCCAGTAACCCGAAAGCGGGATCCTTCAATGAG. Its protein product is CASNPKAGSFNE. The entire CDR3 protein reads CASNPKAGSFNEQFF.

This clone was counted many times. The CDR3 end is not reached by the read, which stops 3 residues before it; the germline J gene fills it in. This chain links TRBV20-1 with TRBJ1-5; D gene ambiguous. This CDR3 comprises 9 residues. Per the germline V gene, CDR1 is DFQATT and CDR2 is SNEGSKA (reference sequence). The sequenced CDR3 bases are TGCAGCCTCAATCAGCCC. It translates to CSLNQP. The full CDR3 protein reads CSLNQPQHF.

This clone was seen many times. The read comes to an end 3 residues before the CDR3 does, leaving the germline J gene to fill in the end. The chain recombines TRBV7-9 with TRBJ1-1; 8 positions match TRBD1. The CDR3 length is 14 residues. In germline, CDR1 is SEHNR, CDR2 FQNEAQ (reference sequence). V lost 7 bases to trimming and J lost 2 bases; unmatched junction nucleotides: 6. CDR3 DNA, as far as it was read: TGTGCCAGCACCTTCGACAGGGGAAACACTGAA. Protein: CASTFDRGNTE. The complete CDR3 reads CASTFDRGNTEAFF.